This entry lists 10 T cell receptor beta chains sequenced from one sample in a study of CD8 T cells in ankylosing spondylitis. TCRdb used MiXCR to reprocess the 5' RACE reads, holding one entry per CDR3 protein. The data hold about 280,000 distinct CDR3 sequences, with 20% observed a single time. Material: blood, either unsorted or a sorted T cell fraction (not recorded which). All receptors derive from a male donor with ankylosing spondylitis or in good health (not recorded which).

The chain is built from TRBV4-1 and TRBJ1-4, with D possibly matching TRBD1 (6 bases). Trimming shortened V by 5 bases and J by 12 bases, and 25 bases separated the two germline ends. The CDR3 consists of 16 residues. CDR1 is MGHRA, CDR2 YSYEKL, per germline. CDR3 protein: CASSSAPGHLPSELFF. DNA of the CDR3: TGCGCCAGCAGCTCCGCCCCGGGACACCTCCCCTCTGAACTGTTTTTT.

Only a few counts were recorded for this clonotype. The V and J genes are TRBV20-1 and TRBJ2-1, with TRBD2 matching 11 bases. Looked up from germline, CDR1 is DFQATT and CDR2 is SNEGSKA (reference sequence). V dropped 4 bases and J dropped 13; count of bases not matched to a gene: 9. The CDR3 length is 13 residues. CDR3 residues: CSATGLAGRTQFF. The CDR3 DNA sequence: TGCAGTGCTACAGGACTAGCGGGTCGAACCCAGTTCTTC.

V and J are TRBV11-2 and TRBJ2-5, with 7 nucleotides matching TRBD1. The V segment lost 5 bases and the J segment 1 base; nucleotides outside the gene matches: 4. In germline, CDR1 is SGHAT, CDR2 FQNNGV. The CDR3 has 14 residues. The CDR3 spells CASSRDRVQETQYF. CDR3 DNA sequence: TGTGCCAGCAGCCGTGACAGGGTCCAAGAGACCCAGTACTTC. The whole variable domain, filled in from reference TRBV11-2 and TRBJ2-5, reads EAGVAQSPRYKIIEKRQSVAFWCNPISGHATLYWYQQILGQGPKLLIQFQNNGVVDDSQLPKDRFSAERLKGVDSTLKIQPAKLEDSAVYLCASSRDRVQETQYFGPGTRLLVL.

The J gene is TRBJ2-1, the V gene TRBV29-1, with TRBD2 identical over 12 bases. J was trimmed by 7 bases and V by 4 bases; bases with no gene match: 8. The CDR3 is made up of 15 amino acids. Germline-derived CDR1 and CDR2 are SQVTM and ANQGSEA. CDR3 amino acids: CSVATTSGRTNEQFF. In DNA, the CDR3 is TGCAGCGTTGCGACGACTAGCGGGAGAACTAATGAGCAGTTCTTC.

As DNA, the CDR3 is TGTGCCAGCAACGGGGGGGGACGGGAAAACTACGAGCAGTACGTC. This gives the protein CASNGGGRENYEQYV. The chain has TRBV6-1 and TRBJ2-7, with 8 bases matching TRBD2. The J segment lost 3 bases and the V segment lost 7 bases, leaving 11 bases of the junction unmatched. This CDR3 has 15 residues. The germline CDR1 and CDR2 sequences are MNHNS and SASEGT.

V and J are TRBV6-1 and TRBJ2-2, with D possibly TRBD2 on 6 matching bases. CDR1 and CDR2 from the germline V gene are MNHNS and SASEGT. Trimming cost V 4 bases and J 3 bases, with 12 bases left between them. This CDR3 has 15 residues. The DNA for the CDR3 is TGTGCCAGCAGTGCTAGGAGGGTTTACACCGGGGAGCTGTTTTTT. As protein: CASSARRVYTGELFF.

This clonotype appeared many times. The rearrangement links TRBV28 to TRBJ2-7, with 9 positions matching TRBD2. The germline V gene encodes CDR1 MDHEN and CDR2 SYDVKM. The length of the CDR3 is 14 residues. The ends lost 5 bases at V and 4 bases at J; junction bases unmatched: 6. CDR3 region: CASSTPTSGYEQYV. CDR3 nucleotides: TGTGCCAGCAGTACCCCGACTAGCGGATACGAGCAGTACGTC.

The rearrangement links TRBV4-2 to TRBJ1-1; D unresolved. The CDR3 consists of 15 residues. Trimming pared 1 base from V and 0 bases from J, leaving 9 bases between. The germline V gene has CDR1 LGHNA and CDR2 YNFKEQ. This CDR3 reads CASSQGTILNTEAFF. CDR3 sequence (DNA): TGTGCCAGCAGCCAAGGAACCATTTTGAACACTGAAGCTTTCTTT.

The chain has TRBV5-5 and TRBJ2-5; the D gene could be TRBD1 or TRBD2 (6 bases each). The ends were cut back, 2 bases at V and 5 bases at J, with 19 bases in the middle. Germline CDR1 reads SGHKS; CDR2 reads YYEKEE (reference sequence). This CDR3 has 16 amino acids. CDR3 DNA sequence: TGTGCCAGCAGCTTAACGACCGCAGGGGCGGGGGAGACCCAGTACTTC. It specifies CASSLTTAGAGETQYF.

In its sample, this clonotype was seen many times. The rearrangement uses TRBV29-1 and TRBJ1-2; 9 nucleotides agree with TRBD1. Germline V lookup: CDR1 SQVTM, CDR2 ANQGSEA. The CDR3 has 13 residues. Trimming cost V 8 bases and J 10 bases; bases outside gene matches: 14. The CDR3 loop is CSSRGGQGIDYTF. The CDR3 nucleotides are TGCAGCTCCCGTGGGGGACAGGGAATAGACTACACCTTC.